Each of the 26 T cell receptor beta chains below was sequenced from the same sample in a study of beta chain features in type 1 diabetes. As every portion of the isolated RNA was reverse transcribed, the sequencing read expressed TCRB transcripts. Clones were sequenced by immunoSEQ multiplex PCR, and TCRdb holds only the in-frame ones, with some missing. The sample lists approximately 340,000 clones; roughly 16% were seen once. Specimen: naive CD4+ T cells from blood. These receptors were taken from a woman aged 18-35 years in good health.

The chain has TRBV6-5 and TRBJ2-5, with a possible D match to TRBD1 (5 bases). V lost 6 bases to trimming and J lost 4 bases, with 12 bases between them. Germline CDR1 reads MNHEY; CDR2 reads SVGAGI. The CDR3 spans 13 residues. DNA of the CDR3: TGTGCCAGCAGCCGCAGGGAAGGAGAGACCCAGTACTTC. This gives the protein CASSRREGETQYF.

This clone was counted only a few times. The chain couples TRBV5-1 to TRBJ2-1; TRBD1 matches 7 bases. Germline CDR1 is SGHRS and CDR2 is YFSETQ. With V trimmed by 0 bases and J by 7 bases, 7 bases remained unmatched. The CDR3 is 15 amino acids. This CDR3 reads CASSLAAGGLNEQFF. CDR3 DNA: TGCGCCAGCAGCTTGGCGGCAGGGGGTTTGAATGAGCAGTTCTTC.

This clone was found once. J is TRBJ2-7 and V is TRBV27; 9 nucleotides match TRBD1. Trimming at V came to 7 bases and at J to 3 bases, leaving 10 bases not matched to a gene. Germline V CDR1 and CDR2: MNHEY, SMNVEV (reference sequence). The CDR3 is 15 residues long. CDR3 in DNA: TGTGCCAGCACCCCCTTGTCGGACAGGGGCTACGAGCAGTACTTC. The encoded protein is CASTPLSDRGYEQYF.

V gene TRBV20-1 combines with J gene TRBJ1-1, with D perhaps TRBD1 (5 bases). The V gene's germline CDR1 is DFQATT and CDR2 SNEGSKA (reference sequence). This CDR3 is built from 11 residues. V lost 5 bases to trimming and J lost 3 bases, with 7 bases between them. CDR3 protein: CSALTDTEAFF. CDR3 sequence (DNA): TGCAGTGCTTTGACAGACACTGAAGCTTTCTTT.

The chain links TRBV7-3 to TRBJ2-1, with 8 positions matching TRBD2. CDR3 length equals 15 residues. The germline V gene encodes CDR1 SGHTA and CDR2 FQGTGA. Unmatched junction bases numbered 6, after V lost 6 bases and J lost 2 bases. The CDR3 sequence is CASSYSGSPYNEQFF. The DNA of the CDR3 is TGTGCCAGCAGTTACAGCGGGAGTCCCTACAATGAGCAGTTCTTC.

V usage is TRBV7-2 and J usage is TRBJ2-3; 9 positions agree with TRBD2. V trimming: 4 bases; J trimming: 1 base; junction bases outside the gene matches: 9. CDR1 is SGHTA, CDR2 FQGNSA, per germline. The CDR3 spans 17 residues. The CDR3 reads CASSWGSGSGGTDTQYF. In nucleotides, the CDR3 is TGTGCCAGCAGCTGGGGTAGCGGGAGCGGGGGCACAGATACGCAGTATTTT. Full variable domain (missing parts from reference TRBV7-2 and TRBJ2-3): GAGVSQSPSNKVTEKGKDVELRCDPISGHTALYWYRQSLGQGLEFLIYFQGNSAPDKSGLPSDRFSAERTGGSVSTLTIQRTQQEDSAVYLCASSWGSGSGGTDTQYFGPGTRLTVL.

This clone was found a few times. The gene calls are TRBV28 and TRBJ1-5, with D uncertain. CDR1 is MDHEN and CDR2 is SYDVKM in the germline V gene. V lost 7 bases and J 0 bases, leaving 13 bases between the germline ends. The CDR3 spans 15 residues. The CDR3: CASKEGAYSNQPQHF. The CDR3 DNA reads TGTGCCAGCAAGGAAGGAGCGTATAGCAATCAGCCCCAGCATTTT.

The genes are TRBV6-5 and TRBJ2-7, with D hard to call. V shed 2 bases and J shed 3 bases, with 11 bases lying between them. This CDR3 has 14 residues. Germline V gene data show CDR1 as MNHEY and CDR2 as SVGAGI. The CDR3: CASSYRPTGYEQYF. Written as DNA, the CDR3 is TGTGCCAGCAGTTACAGACCGACGGGCTACGAGCAGTACTTC.

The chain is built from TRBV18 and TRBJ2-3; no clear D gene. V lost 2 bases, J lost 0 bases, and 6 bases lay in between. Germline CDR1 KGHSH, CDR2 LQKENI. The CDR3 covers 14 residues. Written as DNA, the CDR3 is TGTGCCAGCTCACCAACTCTCAGCACAGATACGCAGTATTTT. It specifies CASSPTLSTDTQYF.

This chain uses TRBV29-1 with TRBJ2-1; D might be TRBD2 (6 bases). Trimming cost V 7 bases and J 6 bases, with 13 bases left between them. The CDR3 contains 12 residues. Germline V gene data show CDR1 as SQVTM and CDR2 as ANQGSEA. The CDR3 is CSAPGGVNEQFF. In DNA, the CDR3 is TGCAGCGCTCCCGGCGGGGTCAATGAGCAGTTCTTC.

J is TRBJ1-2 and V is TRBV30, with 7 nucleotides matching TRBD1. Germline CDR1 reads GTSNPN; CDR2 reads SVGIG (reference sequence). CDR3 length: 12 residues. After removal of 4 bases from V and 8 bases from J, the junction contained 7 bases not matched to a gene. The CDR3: CAWNEQGRGYTF. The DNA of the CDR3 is TGTGCCTGGAACGAACAGGGGCGAGGCTACACCTTC. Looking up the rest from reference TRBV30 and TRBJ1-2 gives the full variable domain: SQTIHQWPATLVQPVGSPLSLECTVEGTSNPNLYWYRQAAGRGLQLLFYSVGIGQISSEVPQNLSASRPQDRQFILSSKKLLLSDSGFYLCAWNEQGRGYTFGSGTRLTVV.

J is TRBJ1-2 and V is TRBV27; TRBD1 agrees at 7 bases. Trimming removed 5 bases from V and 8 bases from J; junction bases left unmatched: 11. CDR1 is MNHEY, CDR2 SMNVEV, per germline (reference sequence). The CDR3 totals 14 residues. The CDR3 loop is CASSPPGQRAGYTF. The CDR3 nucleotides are TGTGCCAGCAGTCCTCCGGGACAGCGGGCGGGCTACACCTTC.

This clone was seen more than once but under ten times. The CDR3 is CASSLSDRGKGQPQHF. CDR3 sequence (DNA): TGTGCCAGCAGCTTATCGGACAGGGGGAAGGGTCAGCCCCAGCATTTT. The rearrangement uses TRBV7-6 and TRBJ1-5, with TRBD1 matching 10 bases. Germline V lookup: CDR1 SGHVS, CDR2 FNYEAQ. The J segment lost 6 bases and the V segment lost 2 bases, leaving 7 bases of the junction unmatched. The CDR3 sequence is 16 residues long.

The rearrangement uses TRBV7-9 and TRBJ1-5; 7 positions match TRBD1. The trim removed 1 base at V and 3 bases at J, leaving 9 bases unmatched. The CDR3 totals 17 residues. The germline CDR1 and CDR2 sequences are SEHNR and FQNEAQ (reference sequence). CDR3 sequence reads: CASSLGFYRGNNQPQHF. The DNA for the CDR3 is TGTGCCAGCAGCTTAGGATTTTACAGGGGTAACAATCAGCCCCAGCATTTT.

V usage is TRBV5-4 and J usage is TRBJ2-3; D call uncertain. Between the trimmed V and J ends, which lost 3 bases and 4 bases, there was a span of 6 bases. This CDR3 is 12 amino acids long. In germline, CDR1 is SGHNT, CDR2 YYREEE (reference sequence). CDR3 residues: CASSSIPDTQYF. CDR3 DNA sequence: TGTGCCAGCAGCTCCATCCCAGATACGCAGTATTTT.

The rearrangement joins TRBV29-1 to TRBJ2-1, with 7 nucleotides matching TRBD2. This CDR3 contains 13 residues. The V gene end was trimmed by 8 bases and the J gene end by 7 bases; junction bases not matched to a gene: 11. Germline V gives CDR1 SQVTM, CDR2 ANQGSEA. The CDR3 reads CSSPGLGRNEQFF. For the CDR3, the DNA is TGCAGCTCCCCCGGACTAGGAAGGAATGAGCAGTTCTTC.

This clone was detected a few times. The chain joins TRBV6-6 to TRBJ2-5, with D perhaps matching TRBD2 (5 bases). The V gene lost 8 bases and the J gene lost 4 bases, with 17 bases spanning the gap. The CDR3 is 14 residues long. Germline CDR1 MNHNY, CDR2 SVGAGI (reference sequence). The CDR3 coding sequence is TGTGCCAGCGATCGTCGGGGAGCAGGAGAGACCCAGTACTTC. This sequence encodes CASDRRGAGETQYF.

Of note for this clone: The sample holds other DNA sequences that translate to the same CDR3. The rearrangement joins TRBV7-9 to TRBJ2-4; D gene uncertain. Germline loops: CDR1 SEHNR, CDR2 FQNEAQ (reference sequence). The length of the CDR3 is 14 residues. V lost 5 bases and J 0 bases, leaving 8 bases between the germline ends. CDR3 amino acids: CASSLTLAKNIQYF. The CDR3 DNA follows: TGTGCCAGCAGCCTGACACTAGCCAAAAACATTCAGTACTTC.

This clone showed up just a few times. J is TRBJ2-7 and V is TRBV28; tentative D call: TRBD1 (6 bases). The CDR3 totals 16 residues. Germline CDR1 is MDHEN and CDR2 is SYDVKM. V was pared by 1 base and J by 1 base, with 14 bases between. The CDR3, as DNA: TGTGCCAGCAGTTTATCCGTGACAGGAAAATCCTACGAGCAGTACTTC. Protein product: CASSLSVTGKSYEQYF.

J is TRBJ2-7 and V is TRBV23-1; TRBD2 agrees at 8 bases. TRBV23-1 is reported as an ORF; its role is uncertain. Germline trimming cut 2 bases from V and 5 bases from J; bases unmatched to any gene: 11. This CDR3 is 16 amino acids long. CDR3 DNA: TGCGCCAGCAGTCAAAAAGCTAGCGGGCCGCAGAACGAGCAGTACTTC. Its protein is CASSQKASGPQNEQYF.

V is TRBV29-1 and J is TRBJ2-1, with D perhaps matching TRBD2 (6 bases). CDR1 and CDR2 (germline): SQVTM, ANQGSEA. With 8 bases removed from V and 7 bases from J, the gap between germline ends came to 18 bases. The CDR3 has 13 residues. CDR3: CSPDGGGVNEQFF. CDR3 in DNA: TGCAGCCCTGATGGGGGAGGTGTTAATGAGCAGTTCTTC.

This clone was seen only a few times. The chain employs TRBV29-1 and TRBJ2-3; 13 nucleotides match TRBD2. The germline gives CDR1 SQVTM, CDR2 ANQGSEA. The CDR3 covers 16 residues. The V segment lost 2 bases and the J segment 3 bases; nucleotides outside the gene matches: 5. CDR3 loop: CSVERTSGSRTDTQYF. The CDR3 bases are TGCAGCGTTGAACGGACTAGCGGGAGTAGAACAGATACGCAGTATTTT.

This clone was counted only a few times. The CDR3 coding sequence is TGCAGTGCTAGTTACTCGGGTACGCAGTATTTT. Protein product: CSASYSGTQYF. The V call is TRBV20-1, the J call TRBJ2-3; D is uncertain. This CDR3 is 11 amino acids long. Per germline, CDR1 DFQATT and CDR2 SNEGSKA (reference sequence). V lost 3 bases, J lost 8 bases, and 9 bases lay in between.

The CDR3 DNA reads as TGTGCCAGCAGCCCGACAGCTTACCAAGAGACCCAGTACTTC. Encoded protein: CASSPTAYQETQYF. The gene calls are TRBV7-9 and TRBJ2-5; maybe TRBD1 (5 bases). Germline CDR1 reads SEHNR; CDR2 reads FQNEAQ (reference sequence). CDR3 length equals 14 residues. V was shortened by 5 bases and J by 0 bases, with 10 bases between the two germline ends.

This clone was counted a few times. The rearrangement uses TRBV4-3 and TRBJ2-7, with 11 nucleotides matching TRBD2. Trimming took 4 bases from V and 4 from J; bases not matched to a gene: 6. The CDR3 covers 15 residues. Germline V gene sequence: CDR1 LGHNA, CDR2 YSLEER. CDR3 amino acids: CASSPRLAGLYEQYF. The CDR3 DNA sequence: TGCGCCAGCAGCCCCAGACTAGCGGGACTTTACGAGCAGTACTTC.

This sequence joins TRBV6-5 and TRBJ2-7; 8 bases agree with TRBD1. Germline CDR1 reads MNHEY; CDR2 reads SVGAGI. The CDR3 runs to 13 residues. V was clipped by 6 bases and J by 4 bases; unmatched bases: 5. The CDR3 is CASRTGDSYEQYF. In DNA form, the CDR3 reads TGTGCCAGCAGGACAGGGGACTCTTACGAGCAGTACTTC.